The source of this T cell receptor (beta chain) is a study of T-cell memory formation after mild COVID-19. Notes on the study in general: CM and EM subsets held most contracting CD4+ clones; EMRA held CD8+ ones. There was a balanced CD4/CD8 profile in clones contracting day 15 to 85, and later expanders leaned CD4+.

In its sample, this clonotype was seen a few times. The antigen is unknown. Germline CDR1 reads SGHKS; CDR2 reads YYEKEE (reference sequence). The CDR3 has 15 amino acids. Trimming shortened V by 0 bases and J by 5 bases, and 14 bases separated the two germline ends. TCRdb fed the 5' RACE reads into MiXCR, producing one record per CDR3 protein. The sample consists of 500,000 to 600,000 distinct CDR3 sequences, about 20% of them appearing once. The sequencing sample was made of PBMCs or a T cell subset sorted from them (not recorded which). The chain employs TRBV5-5 and TRBJ1-2; maybe TRBD1 (6 bases). The receptor's source is an adult woman who had mild COVID-19 (a few samples of this study predate the infection). Cell type and time point are not known. CDR3 sequence: CASSLEVGGAYGYTF. The CDR3 region has the DNA TGTGCCAGCAGCTTGGAGGTCGGGGGCGCTTATGGCTACACCTTC.